The clone carrying this TCR beta chain was counted a single time. This sample is part of a study of T cell changes during pregnancy in multiple sclerosis. Clones were sequenced by immunoSEQ multiplex PCR, and TCRdb holds only the in-frame ones, with some missing. The repertoire holds tens of thousands of clones, with approximately 90% as singletons. With 7 bases removed from V and 7 bases from J, the gap between germline ends came to 16 bases. Per the germline V gene, CDR1 is LNHDA and CDR2 is SQIVND (reference sequence). CDR3 size: 13 residues. The material sequenced was peripheral blood, taken before pregnancy. This clonotype originated in a female donor with multiple sclerosis, enrolled in a pregnancy study. This chain links TRBV19 with TRBJ1-2; D ambiguous. CDR3 nucleotides: TGTGCCAGTACCCACCGGAGGGATTCTGGCTACACCTTC. It encodes CASTHRRDSGYTF.